The count of the clone carrying this T cell receptor beta chain is one. The sample belongs to a study of shared clonotypes between healthy human individuals. Using immunoSEQ multiplex PCR, the repertoire was profiled, and TCRdb retains in-frame clones only, with some absent. The table lists about 2 million clones, around 95% of them singletons, with 0.13% in the top ten. Germline CDR1 and CDR2: KGHSH and LQKENI. The CDR3 contains 15 residues. V dropped 2 bases and J dropped 2 bases, with 12 bases sitting between them. The gene calls are TRBV18 and TRBJ1-2; perhaps TRBD1 as D (5 bases). The sequenced material came from naive CD4+ T cells sorted from blood. Sample subset: CD45RA+ positively selected. This receptor was obtained from a man aged 18 to 30 in good health. CDR3 sequence reads: CASSPGRGANYGYTF. The CDR3 nucleotides are TGTGCCAGCTCACCAGGGCGGGGCGCGAACTATGGCTACACCTTC. Together with reference TRBV18 and TRBJ1-2, the CDR3 gives the full variable domain: NAGVMQNPRHLVRRRGQEARLRCSPMKGHSHVYWYRQLPEEGLKFMVYLQKENIIDESGMPKERFSAEFPKEGPSILRIQQVVRGDSAAYFCASSPGRGANYGYTFGSGTRLTVV.